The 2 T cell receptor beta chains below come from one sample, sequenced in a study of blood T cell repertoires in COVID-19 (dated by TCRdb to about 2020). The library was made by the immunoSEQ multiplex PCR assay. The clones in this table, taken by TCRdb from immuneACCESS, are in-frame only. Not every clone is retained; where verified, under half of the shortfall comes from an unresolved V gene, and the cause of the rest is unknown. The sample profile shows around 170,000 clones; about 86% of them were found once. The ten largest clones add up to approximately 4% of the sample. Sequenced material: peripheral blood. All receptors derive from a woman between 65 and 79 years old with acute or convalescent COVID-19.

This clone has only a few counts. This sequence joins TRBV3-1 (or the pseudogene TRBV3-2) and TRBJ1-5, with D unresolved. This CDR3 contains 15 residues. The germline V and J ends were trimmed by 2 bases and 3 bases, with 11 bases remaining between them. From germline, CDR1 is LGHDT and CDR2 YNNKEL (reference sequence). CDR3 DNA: TGTGCCAGCAGCCAAAGCGGGGTAACCAATCAGCCCCAGCATTTT. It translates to CASSQSGVTNQPQHF.

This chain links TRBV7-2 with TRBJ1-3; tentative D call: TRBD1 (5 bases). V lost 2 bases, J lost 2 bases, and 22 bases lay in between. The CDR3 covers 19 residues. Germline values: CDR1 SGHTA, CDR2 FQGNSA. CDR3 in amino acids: CASSLRTGGLWATGNTIYF. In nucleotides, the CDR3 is TGTGCCAGCAGCTTACGTACGGGGGGGTTATGGGCAACTGGAAACACCATATATTTT.